This is a list of T cell receptor beta chains from one sample in a study of shared clonotypes between healthy human individuals. Method: immunoSEQ multiplex PCR; TCRdb's copy keeps in-frame clones and lacks some. The table shows over 850,000 clones, with around 78% occurring only once. Sequences were obtained from memory CD4+ T cells from PBMCs. The source is a man younger than 30 in good health. Some clones in this sample may be carry-over from other donors' samples. Each CDR3 is given with its conserved first and last residue. The order of the fields is D gene, clone size, V gene, J gene, CDR3 DNA, CDR3 protein. D genes are given only for firm matches. Clone size appears in some rows only: once, few, many, or a class for an expanded clone.

NA,NA,TRBV9,TRBJ2-3,TGTGCCAGCAGCGTAGCTGACAGTAAAGGGGCAGATACGCAGTATTTT,CASSVADSKGADTQYF
NA,NA,TRBV2,TRBJ1-5,TGTGCCAGCCGGAGGGACAACAATCAGCCCCAGCATTTT,CASRRDNNQPQHF
NA,many,TRBV7-2,TRBJ2-7,TGTGCCAGCAGCGTTAGAGGAGCCTACGAGCAGTACTTC,CASSVRGAYEQYF
NA,NA,TRBV6-5,TRBJ1-2,TGTGCCACCTCAGGCAACAGGCTGGGGTCTTATGGCTACACCTTC,CATSGNRLGSYGYTF
NA,NA,TRBV6-5,TRBJ2-6,TGTGCCAGCAGTGCGGCAGGGGCTGGGGCCAACGTCCTGACTTTC,CASSAAGAGANVLTF
NA,NA,TRBV11-2,TRBJ2-2,TGTGCCAGCAGCTCCTACTTGGACACCGGGGAGCTGTTTTTT,CASSSYLDTGELFF
TRBD2,once,TRBV9,TRBJ2-7,TGTGCCAGCAGCGCAGGGGCTAGCGGGAGAGGCGAGCAGTACTTC,CASSAGASGRGEQYF
TRBD2,NA,TRBV4-2,TRBJ2-5,TGTGCCAGCAGCCAGGCGGGACTAGCAACGCGCCAAGAGACCCAGTACTTC,CASSQAGLATRQETQYF
NA,NA,TRBV28,TRBJ1-5,TGTGCCAGCAGCCTGGGGTCTTCCAATCAGCCCCAGCATTTT,CASSLGSSNQPQHF
NA,NA,TRBV6-5,TRBJ1-5,TGTGCCAGCAGTTACAGTGGGGTCGGCAATCAGCCCCAGCATTTT,CASSYSGVGNQPQHF
NA,NA,TRBV7-2,TRBJ2-3,TGTGCCAGCAGCTTAAACAGAGATACGCAGTATTTT,CASSLNRDTQYF
NA,NA,TRBV6-6,TRBJ1-5,TGTGCCAGCAGTTACTCACAGGGTAATCAGCCCCAGCATTTT,CASSYSQGNQPQHF
NA,NA,TRBV7-2,TRBJ2-3,TGTGCCAGCAGCTTATTTCCAGTGGATACGCAGTATTTT,CASSLFPVDTQYF